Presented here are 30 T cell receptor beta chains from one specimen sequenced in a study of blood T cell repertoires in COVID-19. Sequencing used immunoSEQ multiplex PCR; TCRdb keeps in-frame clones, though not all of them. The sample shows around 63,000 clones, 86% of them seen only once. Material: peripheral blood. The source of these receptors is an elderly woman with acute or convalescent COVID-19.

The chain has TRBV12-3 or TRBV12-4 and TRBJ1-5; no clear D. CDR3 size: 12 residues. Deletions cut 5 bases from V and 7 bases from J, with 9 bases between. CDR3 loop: CASSALVQPQHF. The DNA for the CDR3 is TGTGCCAGCAGTGCACTCGTCCAGCCCCAGCATTTT.

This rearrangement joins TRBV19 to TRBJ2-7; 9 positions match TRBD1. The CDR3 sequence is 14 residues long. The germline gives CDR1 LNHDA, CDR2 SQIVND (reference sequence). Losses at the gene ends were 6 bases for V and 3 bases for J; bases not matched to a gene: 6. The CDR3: CASRGGDRDYEQYF. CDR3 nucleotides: TGTGCCAGTAGGGGGGGGGACAGGGACTACGAGCAGTACTTC.

The CDR3 loop reads CASSLASGETQYF. The DNA of the CDR3 is TGTGCCAGCAGCTTGGCTAGCGGGGAGACCCAGTACTTC. The V call is TRBV5-4, the J call TRBJ2-5; TRBD2 aligns across 8 bases. In germline, CDR1 is SGHNT, CDR2 YYREEE (reference sequence). The CDR3 is made up of 13 amino acids. Unmatched junction bases numbered 0, after V lost 0 bases and J lost 5 bases.

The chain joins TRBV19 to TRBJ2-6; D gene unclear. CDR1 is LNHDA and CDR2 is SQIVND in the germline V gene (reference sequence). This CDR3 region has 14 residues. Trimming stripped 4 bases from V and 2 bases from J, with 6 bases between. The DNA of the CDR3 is TGTGCCAGTAGTACCCAGACTGGGGCCAACGTCCTGACTTTC. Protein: CASSTQTGANVLTF.

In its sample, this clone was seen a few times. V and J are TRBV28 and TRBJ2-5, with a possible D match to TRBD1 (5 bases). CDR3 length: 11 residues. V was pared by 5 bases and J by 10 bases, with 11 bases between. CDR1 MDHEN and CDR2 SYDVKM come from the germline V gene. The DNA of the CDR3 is TGTGCCAGCAGTAGGGGCTTAGACCAGTACTTC. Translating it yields CASSRGLDQYF.

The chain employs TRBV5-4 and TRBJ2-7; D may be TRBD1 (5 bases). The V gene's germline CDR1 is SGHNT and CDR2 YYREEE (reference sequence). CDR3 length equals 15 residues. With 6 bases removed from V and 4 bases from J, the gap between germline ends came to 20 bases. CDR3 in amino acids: CASKSGSKFGYEQYF. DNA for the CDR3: TGTGCCAGCAAATCAGGGTCGAAGTTTGGGTACGAGCAGTACTTC.

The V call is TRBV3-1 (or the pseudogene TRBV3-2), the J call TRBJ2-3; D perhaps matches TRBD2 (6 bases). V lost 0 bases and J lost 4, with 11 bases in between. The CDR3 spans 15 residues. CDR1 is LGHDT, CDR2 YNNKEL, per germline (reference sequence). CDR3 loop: CASSQDPWGADTQYF. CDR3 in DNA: TGTGCCAGCAGCCAAGATCCTTGGGGGGCAGATACGCAGTATTTT.

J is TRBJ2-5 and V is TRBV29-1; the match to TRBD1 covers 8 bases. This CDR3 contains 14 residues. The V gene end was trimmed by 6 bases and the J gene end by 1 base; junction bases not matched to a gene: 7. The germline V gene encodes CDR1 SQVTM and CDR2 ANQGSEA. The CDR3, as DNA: TGCAGCGTCCCAGGACAGGGAGGCCAAGAGACCCAGTACTTC. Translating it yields CSVPGQGGQETQYF.

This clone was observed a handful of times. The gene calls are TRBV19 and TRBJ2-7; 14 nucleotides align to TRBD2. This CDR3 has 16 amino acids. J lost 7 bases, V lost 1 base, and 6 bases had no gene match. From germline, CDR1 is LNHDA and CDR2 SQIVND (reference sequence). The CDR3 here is CASSIAGTSGSGEQYF. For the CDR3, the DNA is TGTGCCAGTAGTATAGCCGGGACTAGCGGGAGCGGTGAGCAGTACTTC.

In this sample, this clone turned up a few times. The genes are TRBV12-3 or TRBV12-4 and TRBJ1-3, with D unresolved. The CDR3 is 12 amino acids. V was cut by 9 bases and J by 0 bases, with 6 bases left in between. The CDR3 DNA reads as TGTGCCAGTCATTCCTCTGGAAACACCATATATTTT. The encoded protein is CASHSSGNTIYF.

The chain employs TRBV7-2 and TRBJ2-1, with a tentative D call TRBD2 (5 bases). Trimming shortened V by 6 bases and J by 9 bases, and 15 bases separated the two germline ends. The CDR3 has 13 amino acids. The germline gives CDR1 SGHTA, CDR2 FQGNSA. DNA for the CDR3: TGTGCCAGCAGTTCAAGCGGCAAGGGTGAGCAGTTCTTC. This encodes CASSSSGKGEQFF.

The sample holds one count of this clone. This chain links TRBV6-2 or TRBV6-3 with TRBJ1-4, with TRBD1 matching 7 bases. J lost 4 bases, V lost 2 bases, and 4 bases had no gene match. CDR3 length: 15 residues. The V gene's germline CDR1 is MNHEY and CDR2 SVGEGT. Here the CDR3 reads CASSYKGAFNEKLFF. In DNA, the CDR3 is TGTGCCAGCAGTTACAAGGGGGCATTTAATGAAAAACTGTTTTTT.

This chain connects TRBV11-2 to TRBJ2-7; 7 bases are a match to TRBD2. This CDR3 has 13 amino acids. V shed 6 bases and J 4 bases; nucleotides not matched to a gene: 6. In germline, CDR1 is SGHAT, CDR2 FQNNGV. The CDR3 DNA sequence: TGTGCCAGCAGTTGGGAGGGAGAGTACGAGCAGTACTTC. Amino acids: CASSWEGEYEQYF.

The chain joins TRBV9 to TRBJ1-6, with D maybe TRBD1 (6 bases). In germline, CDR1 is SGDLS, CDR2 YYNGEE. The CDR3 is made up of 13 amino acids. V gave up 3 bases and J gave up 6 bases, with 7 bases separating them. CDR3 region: CASSGTANSPLHF. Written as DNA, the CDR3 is TGTGCCAGCAGCGGGACAGCTAATTCACCCCTCCACTTT.

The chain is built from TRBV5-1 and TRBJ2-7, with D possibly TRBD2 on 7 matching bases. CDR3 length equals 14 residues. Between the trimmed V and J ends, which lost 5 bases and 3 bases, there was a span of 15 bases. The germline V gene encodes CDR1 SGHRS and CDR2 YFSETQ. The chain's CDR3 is CASSPGGAYYEQYF. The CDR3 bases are TGCGCCAGCAGTCCGGGGGGCGCCTACTACGAGCAGTACTTC.

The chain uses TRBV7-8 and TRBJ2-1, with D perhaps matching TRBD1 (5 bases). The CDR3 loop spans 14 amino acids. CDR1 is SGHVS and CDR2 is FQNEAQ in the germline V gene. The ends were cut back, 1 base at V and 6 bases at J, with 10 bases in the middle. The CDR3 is CASSLGSRVNEQFF. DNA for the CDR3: TGTGCCAGCAGCTTAGGGTCCAGGGTCAATGAGCAGTTCTTC.

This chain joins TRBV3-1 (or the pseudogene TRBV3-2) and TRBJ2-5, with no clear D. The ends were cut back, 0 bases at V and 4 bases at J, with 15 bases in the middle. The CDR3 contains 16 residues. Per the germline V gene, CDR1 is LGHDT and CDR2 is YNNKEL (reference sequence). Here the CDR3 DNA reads TGTGCCAGCAGCCAAGAGGCGTTTCCGGTAGCAGAGACCCAGTACTTC. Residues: CASSQEAFPVAETQYF.

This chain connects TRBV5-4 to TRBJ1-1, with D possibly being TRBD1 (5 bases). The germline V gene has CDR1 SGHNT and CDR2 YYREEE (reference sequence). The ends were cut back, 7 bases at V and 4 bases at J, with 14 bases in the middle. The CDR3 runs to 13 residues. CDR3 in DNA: TGTGCCAGCGCCACCACGGGGGGCACTGAAGCTTTCTTT. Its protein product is CASATTGGTEAFF.

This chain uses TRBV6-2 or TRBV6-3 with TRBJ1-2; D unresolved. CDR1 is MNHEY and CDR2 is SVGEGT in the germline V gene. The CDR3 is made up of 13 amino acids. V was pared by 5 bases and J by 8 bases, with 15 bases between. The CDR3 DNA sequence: TGTGCCAGCAGTCAAGACCGGACGGGAGGCTACACCTTC. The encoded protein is CASSQDRTGGYTF.

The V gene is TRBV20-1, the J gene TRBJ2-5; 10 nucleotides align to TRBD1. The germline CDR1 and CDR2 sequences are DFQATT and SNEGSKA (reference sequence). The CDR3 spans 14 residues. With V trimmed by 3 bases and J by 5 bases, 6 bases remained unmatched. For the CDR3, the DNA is TGCAGTGCTAGTAGGGGACAGGGGCTGGAGACCCAGTACTTC. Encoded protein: CSASRGQGLETQYF.

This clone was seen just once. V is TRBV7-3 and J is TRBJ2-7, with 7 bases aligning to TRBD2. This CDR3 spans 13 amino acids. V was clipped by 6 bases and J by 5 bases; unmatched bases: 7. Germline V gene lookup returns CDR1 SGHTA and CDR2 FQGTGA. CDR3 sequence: CASRKTSSHEQYF. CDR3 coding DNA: TGTGCCAGCAGGAAGACTAGCTCACACGAGCAGTACTTC.

CDR3 region: CASSSAARGTEAFF. The CDR3 bases are TGTGCCAGCAGCTCTGCCGCCCGGGGAACTGAAGCTTTCTTT. This chain links TRBV7-2 with TRBJ1-1; no firm D call. Trimming cost V 4 bases and J 5 bases, with 14 bases left between them. Germline CDR1 SGHTA, CDR2 FQGNSA. CDR3 size: 14 residues.

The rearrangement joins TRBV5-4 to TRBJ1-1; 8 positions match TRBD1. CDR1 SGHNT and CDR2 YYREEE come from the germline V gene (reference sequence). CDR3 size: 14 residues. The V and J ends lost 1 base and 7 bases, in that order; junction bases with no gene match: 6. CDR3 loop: CASSLSLGQDEAFF. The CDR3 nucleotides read TGTGCCAGCAGCTTGTCTCTGGGACAGGATGAAGCTTTCTTT.

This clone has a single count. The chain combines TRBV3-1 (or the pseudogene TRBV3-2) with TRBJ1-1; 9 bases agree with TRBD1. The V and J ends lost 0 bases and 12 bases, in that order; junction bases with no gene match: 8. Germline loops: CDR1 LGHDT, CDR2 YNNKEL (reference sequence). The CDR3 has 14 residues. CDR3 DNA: TGTGCCAGCAGCCAAGATCGGGGGACAGGGAAAACTTTCTTT. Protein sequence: CASSQDRGTGKTFF.

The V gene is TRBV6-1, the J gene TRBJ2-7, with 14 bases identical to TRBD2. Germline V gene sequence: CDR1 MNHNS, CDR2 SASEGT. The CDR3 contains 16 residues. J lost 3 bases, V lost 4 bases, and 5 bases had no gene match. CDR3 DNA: TGTGCCAGCAGTGGTACCGGGACTAGCGGGAGCTACGAGCAGTACTTC. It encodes CASSGTGTSGSYEQYF.

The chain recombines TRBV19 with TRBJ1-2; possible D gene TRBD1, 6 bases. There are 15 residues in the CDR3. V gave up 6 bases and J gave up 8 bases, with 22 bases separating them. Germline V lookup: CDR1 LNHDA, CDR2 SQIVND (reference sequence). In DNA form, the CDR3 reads TGTGCCAGTAGACAAAGAGTACAGGGAGATCGCGGCTACACCTTC. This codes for CASRQRVQGDRGYTF.

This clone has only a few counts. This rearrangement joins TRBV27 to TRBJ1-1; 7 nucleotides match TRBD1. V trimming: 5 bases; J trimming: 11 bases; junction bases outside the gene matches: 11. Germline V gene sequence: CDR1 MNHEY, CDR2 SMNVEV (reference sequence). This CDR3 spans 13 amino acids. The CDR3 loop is CASSPVGQRQAFF. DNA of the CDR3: TGTGCCAGCAGTCCCGTGGGACAGCGACAGGCTTTCTTT.

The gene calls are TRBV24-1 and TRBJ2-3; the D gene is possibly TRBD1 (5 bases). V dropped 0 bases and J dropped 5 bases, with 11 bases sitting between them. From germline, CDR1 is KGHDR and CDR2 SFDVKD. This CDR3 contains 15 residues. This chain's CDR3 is CATSDLKARGDTQYF. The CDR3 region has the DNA TGTGCCACCAGTGATTTGAAGGCTAGGGGAGATACGCAGTATTTT.

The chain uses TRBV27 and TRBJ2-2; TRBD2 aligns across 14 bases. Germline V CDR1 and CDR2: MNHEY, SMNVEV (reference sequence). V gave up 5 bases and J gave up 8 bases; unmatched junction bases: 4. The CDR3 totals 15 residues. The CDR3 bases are TGTGCCAGCAGTCCGGGACTAGCGGGAGTGGGGGAGCTGTTTTTT. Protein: CASSPGLAGVGELFF.

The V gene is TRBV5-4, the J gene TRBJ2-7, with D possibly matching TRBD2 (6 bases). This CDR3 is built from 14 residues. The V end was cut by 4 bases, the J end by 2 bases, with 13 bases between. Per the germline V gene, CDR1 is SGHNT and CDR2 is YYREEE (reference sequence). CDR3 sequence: CASSPTRGTYEQYF. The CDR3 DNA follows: TGTGCCAGCAGCCCTACCCGGGGGACCTACGAGCAGTACTTC.